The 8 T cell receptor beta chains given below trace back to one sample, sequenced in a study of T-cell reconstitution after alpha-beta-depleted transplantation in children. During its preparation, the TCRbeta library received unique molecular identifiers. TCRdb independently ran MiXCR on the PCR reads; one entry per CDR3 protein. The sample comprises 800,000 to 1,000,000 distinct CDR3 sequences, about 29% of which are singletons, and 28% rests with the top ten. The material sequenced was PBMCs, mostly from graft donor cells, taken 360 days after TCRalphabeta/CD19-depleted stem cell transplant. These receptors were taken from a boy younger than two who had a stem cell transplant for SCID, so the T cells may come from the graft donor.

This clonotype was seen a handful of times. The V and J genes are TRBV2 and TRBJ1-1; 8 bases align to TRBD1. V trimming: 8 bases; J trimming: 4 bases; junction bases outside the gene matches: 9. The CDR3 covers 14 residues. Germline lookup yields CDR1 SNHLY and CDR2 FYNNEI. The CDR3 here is CASAPGGTGTEAFF. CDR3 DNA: TGTGCCAGCGCCCCAGGGGGCACGGGCACTGAAGCTTTCTTT. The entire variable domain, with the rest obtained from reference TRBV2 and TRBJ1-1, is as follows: EPEVTQTPSHQVTQMGQEVILRCVPISNHLYFYWYRQILGQKVEFLVSFYNNEISEKSEIFDDQFSVERPDGSNFTLKIRSTKLEDSAMYFCASAPGGTGTEAFFGQGTRLTVV.

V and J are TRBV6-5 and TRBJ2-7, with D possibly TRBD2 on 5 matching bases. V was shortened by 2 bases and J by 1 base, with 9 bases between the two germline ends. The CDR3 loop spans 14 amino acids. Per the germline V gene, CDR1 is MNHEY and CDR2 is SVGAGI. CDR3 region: CASSYNRGSYEQYF. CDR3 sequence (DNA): TGTGCCAGCAGTTACAACCGGGGTTCCTACGAGCAGTACTTC.

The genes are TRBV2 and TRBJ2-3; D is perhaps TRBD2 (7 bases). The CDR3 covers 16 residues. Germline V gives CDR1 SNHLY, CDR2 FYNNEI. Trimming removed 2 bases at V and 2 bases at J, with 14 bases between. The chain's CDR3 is CASSEFAGATTDTQYF. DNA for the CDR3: TGTGCCAGCAGTGAATTTGCGGGGGCCACCACAGATACGCAGTATTTT.

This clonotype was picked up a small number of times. CDR3 coding DNA: TGTGCCAGCAGTCCCCCCGGGGCCATATCCTACAATGAGCAGTTCTTC. Its translation: CASSPPGAISYNEQFF. This chain links TRBV12-3 or TRBV12-4 with TRBJ2-1; either TRBD1 or TRBD2 may fit D (5 bases each). Trimming removed 5 bases at V and 1 base at J, with 15 bases between. The CDR3 loop spans 16 amino acids.

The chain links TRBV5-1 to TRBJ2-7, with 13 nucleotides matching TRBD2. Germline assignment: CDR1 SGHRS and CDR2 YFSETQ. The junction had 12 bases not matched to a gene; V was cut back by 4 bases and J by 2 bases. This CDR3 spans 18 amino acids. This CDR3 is CASSLWTSGGPITYEQYF. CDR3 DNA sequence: TGCGCCAGCAGCCTCTGGACTAGCGGGGGACCCATAACCTACGAGCAGTACTTC.

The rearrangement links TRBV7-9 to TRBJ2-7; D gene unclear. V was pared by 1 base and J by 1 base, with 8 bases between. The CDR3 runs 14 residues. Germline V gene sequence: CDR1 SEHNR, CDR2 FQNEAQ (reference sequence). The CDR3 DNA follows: TGTGCCAGCAGCTTAGGGCCCAGGTCCTACGAGCAGTACTTC. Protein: CASSLGPRSYEQYF.

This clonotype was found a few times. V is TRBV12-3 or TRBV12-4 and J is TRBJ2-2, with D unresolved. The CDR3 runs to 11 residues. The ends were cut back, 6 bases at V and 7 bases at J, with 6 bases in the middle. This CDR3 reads CASRGIGELFF. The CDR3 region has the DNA TGTGCCAGCAGGGGGATCGGGGAGCTGTTTTTT.

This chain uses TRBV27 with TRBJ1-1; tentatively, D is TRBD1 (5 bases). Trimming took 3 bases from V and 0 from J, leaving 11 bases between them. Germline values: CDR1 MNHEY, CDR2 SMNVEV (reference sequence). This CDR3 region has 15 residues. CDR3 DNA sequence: TGTGCCAGCAGTTTCTCCGGGGGGATGAACACTGAAGCTTTCTTT. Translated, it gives CASSFSGGMNTEAFF.